This T cell receptor beta chain was sequenced during a study of blood T cell repertoires in COVID-19. Study as a whole: From the United States, Italy and Spain came samples of acute and convalescent COVID-19.

This table comes from immunoSEQ multiplex PCR, and its TCRdb copy is limited to in-frame clones, with some not included. The table includes approximately 61,000 clones, approximately 83% detected once. This clonotype was sampled from a human donor in a cohort sampled during active COVID-19. Material for sequencing was peripheral blood.

This CDR3 is CATGLSSLYEQYF. CDR3 DNA sequence: TGTGCCACGGGTCTGAGTTCCCTCTACGAGCAGTACTTC. The chain carries TRBV11-2 and TRBJ2-7; D is undetermined. Germline CDR1 is SGHAT and CDR2 is FQNNGV. CDR3 length: 13 amino acids. The germline V and J ends were trimmed by 10 bases and 3 bases, with 16 bases remaining between them.